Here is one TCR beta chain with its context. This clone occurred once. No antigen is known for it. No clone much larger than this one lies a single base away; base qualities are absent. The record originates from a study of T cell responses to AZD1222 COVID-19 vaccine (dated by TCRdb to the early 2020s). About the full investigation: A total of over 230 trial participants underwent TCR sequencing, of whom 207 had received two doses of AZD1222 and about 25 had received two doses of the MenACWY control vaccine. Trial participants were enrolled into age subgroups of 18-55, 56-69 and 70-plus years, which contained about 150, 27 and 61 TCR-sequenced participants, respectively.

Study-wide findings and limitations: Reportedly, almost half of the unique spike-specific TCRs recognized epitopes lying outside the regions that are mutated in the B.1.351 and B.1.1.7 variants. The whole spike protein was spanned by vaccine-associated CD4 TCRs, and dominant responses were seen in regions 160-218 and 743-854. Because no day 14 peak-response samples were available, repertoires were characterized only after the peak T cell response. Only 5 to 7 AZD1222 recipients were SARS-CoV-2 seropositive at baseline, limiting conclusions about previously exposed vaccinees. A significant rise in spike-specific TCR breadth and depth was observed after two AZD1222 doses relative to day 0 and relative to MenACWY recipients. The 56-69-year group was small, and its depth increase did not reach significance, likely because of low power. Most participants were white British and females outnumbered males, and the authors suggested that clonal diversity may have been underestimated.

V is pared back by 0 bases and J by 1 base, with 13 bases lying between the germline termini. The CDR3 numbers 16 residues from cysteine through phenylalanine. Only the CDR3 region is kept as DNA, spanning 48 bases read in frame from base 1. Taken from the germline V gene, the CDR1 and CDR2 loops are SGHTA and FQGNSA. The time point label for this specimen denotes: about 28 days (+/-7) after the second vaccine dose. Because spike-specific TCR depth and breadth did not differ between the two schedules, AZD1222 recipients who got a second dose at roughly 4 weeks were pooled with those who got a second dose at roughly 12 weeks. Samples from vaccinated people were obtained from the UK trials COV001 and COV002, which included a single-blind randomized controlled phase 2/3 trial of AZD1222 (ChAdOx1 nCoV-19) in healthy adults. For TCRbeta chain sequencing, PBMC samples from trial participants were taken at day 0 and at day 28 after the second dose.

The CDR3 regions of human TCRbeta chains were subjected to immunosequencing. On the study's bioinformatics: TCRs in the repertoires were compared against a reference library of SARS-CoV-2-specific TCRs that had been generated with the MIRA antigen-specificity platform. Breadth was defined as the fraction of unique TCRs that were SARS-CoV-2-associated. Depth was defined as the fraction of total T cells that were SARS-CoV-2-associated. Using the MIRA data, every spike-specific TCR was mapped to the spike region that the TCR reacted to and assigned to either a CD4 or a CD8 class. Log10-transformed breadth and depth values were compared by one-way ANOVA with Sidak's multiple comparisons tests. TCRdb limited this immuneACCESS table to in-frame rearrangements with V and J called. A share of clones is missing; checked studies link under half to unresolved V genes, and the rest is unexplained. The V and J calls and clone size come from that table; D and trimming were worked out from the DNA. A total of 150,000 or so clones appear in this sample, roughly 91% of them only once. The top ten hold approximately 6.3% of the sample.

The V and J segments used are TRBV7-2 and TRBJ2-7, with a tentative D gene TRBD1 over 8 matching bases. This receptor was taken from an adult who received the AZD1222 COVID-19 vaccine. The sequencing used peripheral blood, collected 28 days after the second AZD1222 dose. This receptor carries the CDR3 CASSLAGGTGSYEQYF. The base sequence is TGTGCCAGCAGCTTAGCGGGGGGGACAGGATCCTACGAGCAGTACTTC.